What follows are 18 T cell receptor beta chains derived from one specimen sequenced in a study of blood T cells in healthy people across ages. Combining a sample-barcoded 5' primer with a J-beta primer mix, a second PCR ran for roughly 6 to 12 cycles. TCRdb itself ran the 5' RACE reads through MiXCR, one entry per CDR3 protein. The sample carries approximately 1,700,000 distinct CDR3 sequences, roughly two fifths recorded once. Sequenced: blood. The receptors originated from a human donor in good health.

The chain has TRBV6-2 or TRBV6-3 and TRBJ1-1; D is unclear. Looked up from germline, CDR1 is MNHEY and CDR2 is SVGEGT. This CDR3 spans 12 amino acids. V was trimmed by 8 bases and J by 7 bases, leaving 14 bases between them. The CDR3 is CASSLRLGEAFF. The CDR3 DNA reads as TGTGCCAGCTCTCTTCGACTTGGTGAAGCTTTCTTT.

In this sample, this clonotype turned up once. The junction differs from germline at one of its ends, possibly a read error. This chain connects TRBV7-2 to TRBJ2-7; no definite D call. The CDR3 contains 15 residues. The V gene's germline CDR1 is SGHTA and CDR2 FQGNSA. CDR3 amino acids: CASSLVVINSYGQYF. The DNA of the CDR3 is TGTGCCAGCAGCTTAGTTGTGATCAATTCTTACGGGCAGTACTTC.

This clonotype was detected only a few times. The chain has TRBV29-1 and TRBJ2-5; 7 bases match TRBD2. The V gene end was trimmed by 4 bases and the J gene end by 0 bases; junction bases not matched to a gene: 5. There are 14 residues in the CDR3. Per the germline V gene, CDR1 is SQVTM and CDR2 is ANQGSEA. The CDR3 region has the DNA TGCAGCGTTGCCCAGGGAGGGTACCAAGAGACCCAGTACTTC. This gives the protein CSVAQGGYQETQYF.

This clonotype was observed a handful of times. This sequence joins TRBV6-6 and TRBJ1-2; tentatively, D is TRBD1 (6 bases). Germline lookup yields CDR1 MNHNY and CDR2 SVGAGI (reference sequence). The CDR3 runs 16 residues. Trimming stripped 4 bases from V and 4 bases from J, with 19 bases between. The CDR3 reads CASSFYRDGQFYGYTF. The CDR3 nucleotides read TGTGCCAGCAGTTTCTACCGGGACGGACAGTTCTATGGCTACACCTTC.

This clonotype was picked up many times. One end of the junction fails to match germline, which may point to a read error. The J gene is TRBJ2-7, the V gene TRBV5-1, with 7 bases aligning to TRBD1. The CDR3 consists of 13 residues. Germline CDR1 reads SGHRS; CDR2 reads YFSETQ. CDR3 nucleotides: TGTGCCAGCAGCCTCGGACAGGACTACGAGCAGTACTTC. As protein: CASSLGQDYEQYF.

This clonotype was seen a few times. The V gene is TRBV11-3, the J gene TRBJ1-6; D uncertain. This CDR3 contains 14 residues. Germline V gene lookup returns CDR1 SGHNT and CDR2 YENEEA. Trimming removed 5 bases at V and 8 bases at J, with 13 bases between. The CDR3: CASSPRAMDSPLHF. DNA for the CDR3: TGTGCCAGCAGCCCAAGGGCCATGGATTCACCCCTCCACTTT.

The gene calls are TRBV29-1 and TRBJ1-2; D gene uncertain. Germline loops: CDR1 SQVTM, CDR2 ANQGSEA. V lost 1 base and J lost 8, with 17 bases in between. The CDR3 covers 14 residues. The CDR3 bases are TGCAGCGTTGAAGCCGACCGATTAGCGGGGGGCTACACCTTC. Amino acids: CSVEADRLAGGYTF.

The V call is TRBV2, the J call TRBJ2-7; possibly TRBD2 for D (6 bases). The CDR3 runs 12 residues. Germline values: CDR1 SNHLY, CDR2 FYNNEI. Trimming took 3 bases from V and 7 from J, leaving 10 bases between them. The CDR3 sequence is CASSEIGGEQYF. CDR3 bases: TGTGCCAGCAGTGAGATTGGAGGGGAGCAGTACTTC.

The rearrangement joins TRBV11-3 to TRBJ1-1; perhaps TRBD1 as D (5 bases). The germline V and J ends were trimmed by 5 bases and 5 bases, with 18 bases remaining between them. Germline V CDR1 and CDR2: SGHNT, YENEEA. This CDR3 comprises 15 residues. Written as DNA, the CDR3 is TGTGCCAGCAGCCCGGGAAGGGGAGGCGAAACTGAAGCTTTCTTT. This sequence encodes CASSPGRGGETEAFF.

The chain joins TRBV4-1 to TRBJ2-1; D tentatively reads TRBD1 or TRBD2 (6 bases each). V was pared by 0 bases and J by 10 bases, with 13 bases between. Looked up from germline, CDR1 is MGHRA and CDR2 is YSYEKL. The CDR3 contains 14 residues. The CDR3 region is CASSQDLRGDEQFF. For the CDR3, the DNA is TGCGCCAGCAGCCAAGATCTGAGGGGGGACGAGCAGTTCTTC.

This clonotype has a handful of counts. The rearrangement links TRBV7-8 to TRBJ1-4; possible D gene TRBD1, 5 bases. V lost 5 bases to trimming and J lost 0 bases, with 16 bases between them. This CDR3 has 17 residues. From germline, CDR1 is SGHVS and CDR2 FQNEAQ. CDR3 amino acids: CASSLGDRTATNEKLFF. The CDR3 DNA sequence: TGTGCCAGCAGCCTAGGGGACCGCACTGCAACTAATGAAAAACTGTTTTTT. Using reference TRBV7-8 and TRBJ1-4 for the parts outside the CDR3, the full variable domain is GAGVSQSPRYKVAKRGQDVALRCDPISGHVSLFWYQQALGQGPEFLTYFQNEAQLDKSGLPSDRFFAERPEGSVSTLKIQRTQQEDSAVYLCASSLGDRTATNEKLFFGSGTQLSVL.

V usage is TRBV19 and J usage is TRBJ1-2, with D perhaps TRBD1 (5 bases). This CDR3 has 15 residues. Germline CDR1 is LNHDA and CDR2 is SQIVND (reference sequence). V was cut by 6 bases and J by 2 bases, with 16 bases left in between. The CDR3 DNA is TGTGCCAGTAGGAGCAAAGGGACGGACAACTATGGCTACACCTTC. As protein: CASRSKGTDNYGYTF.

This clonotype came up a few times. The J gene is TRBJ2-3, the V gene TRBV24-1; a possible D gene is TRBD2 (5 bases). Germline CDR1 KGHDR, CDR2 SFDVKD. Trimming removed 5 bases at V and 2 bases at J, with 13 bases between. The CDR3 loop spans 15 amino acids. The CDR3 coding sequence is TGTGCCACCAGTGCGACGCCTAGCTCCACAGATACGCAGTATTTT. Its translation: CATSATPSSTDTQYF.

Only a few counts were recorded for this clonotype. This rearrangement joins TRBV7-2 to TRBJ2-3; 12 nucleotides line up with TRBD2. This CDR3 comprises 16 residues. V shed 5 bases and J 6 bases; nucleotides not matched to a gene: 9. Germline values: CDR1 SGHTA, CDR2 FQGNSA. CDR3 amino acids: CASSGRASGGVDTQYF. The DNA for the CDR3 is TGTGCCAGCAGCGGACGGGCTAGCGGGGGGGTCGATACGCAGTATTTT.

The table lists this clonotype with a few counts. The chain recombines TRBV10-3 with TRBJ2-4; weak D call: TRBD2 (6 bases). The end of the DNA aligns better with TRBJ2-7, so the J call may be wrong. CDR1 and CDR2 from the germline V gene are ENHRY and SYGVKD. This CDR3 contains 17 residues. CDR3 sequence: CAISEISGRGSTYEQYF. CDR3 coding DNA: TGTGCCATCAGTGAGATTTCAGGACGGGGGTCAACCTACGAGCAGTACTTC.

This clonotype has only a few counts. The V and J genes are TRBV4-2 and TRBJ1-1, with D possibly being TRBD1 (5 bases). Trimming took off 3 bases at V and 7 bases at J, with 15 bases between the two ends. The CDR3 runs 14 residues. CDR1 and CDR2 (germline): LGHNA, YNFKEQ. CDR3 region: CASSHGSPGSEAFF. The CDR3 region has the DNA TGTGCCAGCAGCCATGGTTCCCCAGGGAGTGAAGCTTTCTTT.

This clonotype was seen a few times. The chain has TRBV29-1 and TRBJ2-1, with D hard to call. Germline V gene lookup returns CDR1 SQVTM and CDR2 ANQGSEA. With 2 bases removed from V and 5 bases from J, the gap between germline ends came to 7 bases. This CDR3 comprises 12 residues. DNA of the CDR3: TGCAGCGTTGAACCCGGAGACAATGAGCAGTTCTTC. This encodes CSVEPGDNEQFF.

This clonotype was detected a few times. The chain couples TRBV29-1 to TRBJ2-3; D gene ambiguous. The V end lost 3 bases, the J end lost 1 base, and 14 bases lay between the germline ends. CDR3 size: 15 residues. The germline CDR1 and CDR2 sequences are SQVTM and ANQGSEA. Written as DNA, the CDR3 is TGCAGCGTTGAGAGTGGACGACCAGGCACAGATACGCAGTATTTT. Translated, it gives CSVESGRPGTDTQYF.